A selection of T cell receptor beta chains follows, all from one sample in a study of T cells in Graves' hyperthyroidism and ophthalmopathy. TCRdb passed the multiplex PCR reads through MiXCR, listing each CDR3 protein once. In the table there are around 290,000 distinct CDR3 sequences, 10% to 15% of which are singletons. The sample taken for sequencing was blood. These receptors were taken from a woman aged 30 to 39 with Graves' hyperthyroidism that later progressed to Graves' ophthalmopathy. The CDR3 runs from the conserved cysteine through the conserved F or W. D genes are given only for firm matches.

.	TRBV2	TRBJ1-5	CASSDGPGSQNQPQHF
.	TRBV14	TRBJ2-3	CASSQDLLDTQYF
.	TRBV20-1	TRBJ1-5	CSARAAGINQPQHF
.	TRBV19	TRBJ1-1	CASREVGAAEAFF
TRBD2	TRBV6-2/TRBV6-3	TRBJ2-1	CASSAGTSSYNEQFF
.	TRBV20-1	TRBJ2-5	CSARDSGETQYF
.	TRBV20-1	TRBJ2-4	CSASPAGGNIQYF
TRBD2	TRBV20-1	TRBJ2-1	CSASSWEGTYNEQFF
.	TRBV20-1	TRBJ2-7	CSAELPAALYEQYF
.	TRBV7-2	TRBJ2-7	CASSGYPPSYEQYF
.	TRBV24-1	TRBJ1-5	CATSGGGWQPQHF
.	TRBV10-3	TRBJ1-1	CAITQGGTEAFF
.	TRBV6-1	TRBJ2-7	CASRGGFYEQYF
.	TRBV30	TRBJ2-1	CAWRARGYNEQFF
.	TRBV25-1	TRBJ2-1	CASSEERLSSYNEQFF
.	TRBV2	TRBJ1-6	CASSDPAGHYNSPLHF
.	TRBV15	TRBJ2-7	CATSRVGEREVHEQYF
.	TRBV3-1	TRBJ2-1	CASSQDQGDEQFF
.	TRBV20-1	TRBJ1-1	CSARSRGGEAFF
.	TRBV28	TRBJ2-4	CASRPDGAKNIQYF
.	TRBV30	TRBJ1-2	CAWSVHGGYGYTF
TRBD2	TRBV2	TRBJ2-1	CASRGPSGTSYNEQFF
TRBD1	TRBV12-3/TRBV12-4	TRBJ1-2	CASSFRTGEAYGYTF
TRBD2	TRBV7-3	TRBJ2-3	CASSDGTSGTDTQYF
TRBD1	TRBV5-6	TRBJ2-1	CASSPGTGEQFF
TRBD2	TRBV2	TRBJ2-3	CASSGTSGRRDTQYF
.	TRBV11-2	TRBJ1-2	CASSRAVSYTF
.	TRBV11-2	TRBJ2-7	CASSLVTSSGYEQYF
TRBD1	TRBV6-1	TRBJ1-2	CASRPDRGRVYGYTF
TRBD2	TRBV6-1	TRBJ2-2	CASSRPGAGGDTGELLF
TRBD2	TRBV10-3	TRBJ2-1	CAILAGETADNEQFF
.	TRBV20-1	TRBJ1-2	CSAYAPGGGYGYTF
.	TRBV11-2	TRBJ1-1	CASSLAPGSNTEAFF
TRBD2	TRBV5-1	TRBJ2-7	CASSLALGGSVEQYF
TRBD1	TRBV7-2	TRBJ1-2	CASSQDRANYGHTF
.	TRBV20-1	TRBJ1-2	CSARTTGIYGYTF
.	TRBV6-5	TRBJ2-3	CASSYSGGMGQYF
.	TRBV7-2	TRBJ2-7	CASSSPGIGQPSYEQYF
.	TRBV28	TRBJ1-1	CATLGAMVMSYTEAFF
.	TRBV14	TRBJ2-5	CASSRRGQDQYF
TRBD1	TRBV10-3	TRBJ2-1	CAISRRQGSFNEQFF
TRBD2	TRBV27	.	CASSLKTSAISYEQFF
TRBD1	TRBV3-1	TRBJ2-7	CASSPRDRIYEQYF
TRBD1	TRBV11-2	TRBJ2-7	CASSLDGTASYEQYF
.	TRBV28	TRBJ1-5	CASSPSRRIQPQHF
.	TRBV10-3	TRBJ1-1	CAIIRGPENTEAFF
.	TRBV28	TRBJ2-4	CASSLFEGVRAKNIQYF
TRBD2	TRBV20-1	TRBJ2-3	CSARDRRLAGVTDTQYF
.	TRBV29-1	TRBJ2-3	CSVELGTSTDTQYF
.	TRBV6-2/TRBV6-3	TRBJ2-5	CASTISGVIETQYF
.	TRBV27	TRBJ2-3	CASSLSISGGSSTDTQYF
.	TRBV19	TRBJ2-7	CASTAYEQYF
.	TRBV7-2	TRBJ2-3	CASSFRRADTQYF
.	TRBV27	TRBJ2-1	CASSSGLRALNEQFF
.	TRBV19	TRBJ1-5	CASSGTEGLPQHF